Below are 28 T cell receptor beta chains sequenced from a single sample in a study of T cell responses to AZD1222 COVID-19 vaccine. Measured with immunoSEQ multiplex PCR; TCRdb has only the in-frame clones, and not every one. The data contain approximately 61,000 clones, about four fifths of them singletons. The input for sequencing was peripheral blood, taken 28 days after the second AZD1222 dose. These receptors were taken from an adult who received the AZD1222 COVID-19 vaccine.

This clone was seen once. CDR3 coding DNA: TGTGCCAGCAGTCCGTACGGGGGGACTAGCGGGAGGGCCACTTACAATGAGCAGTTCTTC. Translated, it gives CASSPYGGTSGRATYNEQFF. J is TRBJ2-1 and V is TRBV27, with 16 positions matching TRBD2. CDR3 length: 20 amino acids. The V gene end was trimmed by 5 bases and the J gene end by 4 bases; junction bases not matched to a gene: 14. The germline CDR1 and CDR2 sequences are MNHEY and SMNVEV (reference sequence).

The V and J genes are TRBV2 and TRBJ1-3, with unresolved D. The CDR3 has 13 amino acids. The V gene lost 6 bases and the J gene lost 0 bases, with 6 bases spanning the gap. Germline loops: CDR1 SNHLY, CDR2 FYNNEI. CDR3 in amino acids: CASRDDSGNTIYF. In DNA form, the CDR3 reads TGTGCCAGCAGGGACGACTCTGGAAACACCATATATTTT.

Only one count was recorded for this clone. J is TRBJ2-1 and V is TRBV5-1, with no clear D. The CDR3 loop spans 14 amino acids. V gave up 0 bases and J gave up 5 bases, with 9 bases separating them. CDR1 is SGHRS, CDR2 YFSETQ, per germline. In DNA form, the CDR3 reads TGCGCCAGCAGCTTGGGTTGGCCGAACAATGAGCAGTTCTTC. It specifies CASSLGWPNNEQFF.

The CDR3: CASSSTMTGRNEQFF. The CDR3 region has the DNA TGCGCCAGCAGCTCGACTATGACAGGGAGAAATGAGCAGTTCTTC. The chain has TRBV5-1 and TRBJ2-1; 7 bases are a match to TRBD1. V shed 3 bases and J 7 bases; nucleotides not matched to a gene: 10. Germline assignment: CDR1 SGHRS and CDR2 YFSETQ. This CDR3 is 15 amino acids long.

This chain connects TRBV27 to TRBJ2-7; D may correspond to TRBD1 or TRBD2 (5 bases each). Germline CDR1 MNHEY, CDR2 SMNVEV (reference sequence). Trimming cost V 5 bases and J 3 bases, with 11 bases left between them. CDR3 size: 13 residues. CDR3 nucleotide sequence: TGTGCCAGCAGTCGCAGGGACCGCTACGAGCAGTACTTC. Its protein product is CASSRRDRYEQYF.

The CDR3 DNA is TGTGCCAGCAGCCAGGCGGGACAGCGGATTTACGAGCAGTACTTC. It specifies CASSQAGQRIYEQYF. The V call is TRBV13, the J call TRBJ2-7; D may be TRBD1 (7 bases). The V gene's germline CDR1 is PRHDT and CDR2 FYEKMQ (reference sequence). With 5 bases removed from V and 4 bases from J, the gap between germline ends came to 18 bases. This CDR3 is 15 amino acids long.

The V call is TRBV30, the J call TRBJ2-7, with TRBD1 identical over 10 bases. The V gene's germline CDR1 is GTSNPN and CDR2 SVGIG (reference sequence). With V trimmed by 4 bases and J by 0 bases, 6 bases remained unmatched. The length of the CDR3 is 15 residues. This chain's CDR3 is CAWNPGTGASYEQYF. CDR3 nucleotide sequence: TGTGCCTGGAACCCCGGGACAGGGGCCTCCTACGAGCAGTACTTC.

The CDR3 reads CASSGMGRGSYNEQFF. CDR3 in DNA: TGTGCCAGCAGCGGGATGGGGCGAGGCTCCTACAATGAGCAGTTCTTC. The rearrangement uses TRBV5-4 and TRBJ2-1; TRBD1 might be the D (5 bases). This CDR3 is 16 amino acids long. The V gene's germline CDR1 is SGHNT and CDR2 YYREEE (reference sequence). The V gene lost 4 bases and the J gene lost 0 bases, with 14 bases spanning the gap.

This chain uses TRBV6-5 with TRBJ2-2, with D possibly being TRBD1 or TRBD2 (5 bases each). The germline V gene encodes CDR1 MNHEY and CDR2 SVGAGI. The CDR3 totals 14 residues. Trimming cost V 0 bases and J 4 bases, with 6 bases left between them. CDR3 in amino acids: CASSYSRGTGELFF. In DNA, the CDR3 is TGTGCCAGCAGTTACTCGAGGGGCACCGGGGAGCTGTTTTTT.

The chain uses TRBV11-3 and TRBJ2-7, with TRBD1 matching over 7 bases. The germline V gene has CDR1 SGHNT and CDR2 YENEEA. Trimming took 4 bases from V and 2 from J; bases not matched to a gene: 2. The CDR3 has 13 residues. The CDR3 DNA is TGTGCCAGCAGCTACGACAGGGCCTACGAGCAGTACTTC. This translates into CASSYDRAYEQYF.

This clone has more than one count but fewer than ten. The chain couples TRBV12-3 or TRBV12-4 to TRBJ1-5, with unresolved D. This CDR3 is built from 13 residues. V was shortened by 4 bases and J by 5 bases, with 9 bases between the two germline ends. The CDR3 DNA reads as TGTGCCAGCAGTTATCTGAGGGATCAGCCCCAGCATTTT. Its protein is CASSYLRDQPQHF.

The chain carries TRBV6-1 and TRBJ1-6; D is perhaps TRBD1 (5 bases). In germline, CDR1 is MNHNS, CDR2 SASEGT. V lost 3 bases, J lost 8 bases, and 14 bases lay in between. The CDR3 extends over 15 amino acids. Here the CDR3 reads CASSEVRQRDSPLHF. DNA for the CDR3: TGTGCCAGCAGTGAGGTTAGACAGCGAGATTCACCCCTCCACTTT.

The chain combines TRBV5-1 with TRBJ2-3; 8 nucleotides match TRBD1. CDR1 and CDR2 (germline): SGHRS, YFSETQ. The CDR3 is 19 amino acids. Unmatched junction bases numbered 16, after V lost 3 bases and J lost 1 base. The CDR3, as DNA: TGCGCCAGCAGCTCGGCTGGACAGGGACGTCGTCGAGGCACAGATACGCAGTATTTT. Encoded protein: CASSSAGQGRRRGTDTQYF.

For the CDR3, the DNA is TGTGCCAGTAGTCCCCAGGGGGGCTCTCAGCCCCAGCATTTT. Translating gives CASSPQGGSQPQHF. The gene calls are TRBV19 and TRBJ1-5; 7 bases fit TRBD1. This CDR3 spans 14 amino acids. Germline V gene lookup returns CDR1 LNHDA and CDR2 SQIVND (reference sequence). Unmatched junction bases numbered 7, after V lost 5 bases and J lost 6 bases. Complete variable domain (other parts from reference TRBV19 and TRBJ1-5): DGGITQSPKYLFRKEGQNVTLSCEQNLNHDAMYWYRQDPGQGLRLIYYSQIVNDFQKGDIAEGYSVSREKKESFPLTVTSAQKNPTAFYLCASSPQGGSQPQHFGDGTRLSIL.

The chain carries TRBV28 and TRBJ2-2; the D gene is possibly TRBD1 (6 bases). The ends were cut back, 6 bases at V and 3 bases at J, with 14 bases in the middle. Looked up from germline, CDR1 is MDHEN and CDR2 is SYDVKM. This CDR3 contains 15 residues. The CDR3 nucleotides are TGTGCCAGCAGACAGGGTGCTCTTGACACCGGGGAGCTGTTTTTT. It translates to CASRQGALDTGELFF. The whole variable domain, remainder taken from reference TRBV28 and TRBJ2-2, is DVKVTQSSRYLVKRTGEKVFLECVQDMDHENMFWYRQDPGLGLRLIYFSYDVKMKEKGDIPEGYSVSREKKERFSLILESASTNQTSMYLCASRQGALDTGELFFGEGSRLTVL.

This clone was seen a handful of times. The chain joins TRBV25-1 to TRBJ2-3; D may be TRBD1 (5 bases). The ends were cut back, 1 base at V and 2 bases at J, with 16 bases in the middle. The germline V gene has CDR1 MGHDK and CDR2 SYGVNS. The CDR3 sequence is 17 residues long. CDR3 in DNA: TGTGCCAGCAGTGAATGGGGCTTAGGGCGTAACACAGATACGCAGTATTTT. As protein: CASSEWGLGRNTDTQYF.

This clone was counted a few times. This chain connects TRBV5-4 to TRBJ2-3; D possibly corresponds to TRBD2 (6 bases). This CDR3 comprises 15 residues. Germline-derived CDR1 and CDR2 are SGHNT and YYREEE (reference sequence). Trimming removed 2 bases from V and 3 bases from J, with 13 bases in between. The CDR3 sequence: CASSLVGRGTDTQYF. The CDR3 coding sequence is TGTGCCAGCAGCTTAGTCGGGAGAGGTACAGATACGCAGTATTTT.

The chain links TRBV25-1 to TRBJ2-1; 7 bases are shared with TRBD1. V was clipped by 4 bases and J by 12 bases; unmatched bases: 6. The CDR3 spans 12 residues. Germline V gene lookup returns CDR1 MGHDK and CDR2 SYGVNS. CDR3 nucleotide sequence: TGTGCCAGCAGTGTGGACAGGTCTCGGCAGTTCTTC. Its translation: CASSVDRSRQFF.

The V call is TRBV18, the J call TRBJ2-1; tentatively, D is TRBD2 (6 bases). Trimming pared 3 bases from V and 4 bases from J, leaving 10 bases between. The CDR3 sequence is 14 residues long. Germline values: CDR1 KGHSH, CDR2 LQKENI. The CDR3 DNA sequence: TGTGCCAGCTCACCGGCGGGATCTTACAATGAGCAGTTCTTC. It specifies CASSPAGSYNEQFF. The variable domain in full, completed from reference TRBV18 and TRBJ2-1, reads NAGVMQNPRHLVRRRGQEARLRCSPMKGHSHVYWYRQLPEEGLKFMVYLQKENIIDESGMPKERFSAEFPKEGPSILRIQQVVRGDSAAYFCASSPAGSYNEQFFGPGTRLTVL.

J is TRBJ2-3 and V is TRBV28; 7 bases align to TRBD1. The CDR3 is made up of 15 amino acids. The V and J ends lost 6 bases and 3 bases, in that order; junction bases with no gene match: 9. Germline CDR1 MDHEN, CDR2 SYDVKM. CDR3 region: CASRDTGVGTDTQYF. In DNA form, the CDR3 reads TGTGCCAGCAGGGATACAGGGGTGGGGACAGATACGCAGTATTTT.

The chain is built from TRBV10-3 and TRBJ1-4, with D possibly being TRBD1 (6 bases). Germline CDR1 and CDR2: ENHRY and SYGVKD. Trimming stripped 10 bases from V and 0 bases from J, with 15 bases between. CDR3 length: 15 residues. The CDR3 nucleotides are TGTGCCACCCAAATAGCAGGGGCAACTAATGAAAAACTGTTTTTT. Protein sequence: CATQIAGATNEKLFF.

The chain uses TRBV4-3 and TRBJ2-3; D is unresolved. The CDR3 loop spans 13 amino acids. V lost 1 base to trimming and J lost 4 bases, with 6 bases between them. The germline V gene encodes CDR1 LGHNA and CDR2 YSLEER. In nucleotides, the CDR3 is TGCGCCAGCAGCCAAGGTGAAGCAGATACGCAGTATTTT. Its translation: CASSQGEADTQYF.

CDR3 sequence: CASSHGTGGSYEQYF. The CDR3 nucleotides read TGCGCCAGCAGCCACGGGACAGGGGGCTCCTACGAGCAGTACTTC. The V call is TRBV4-3, the J call TRBJ2-7; 11 bases agree with TRBD1. Germline trimming cut 3 bases from V and 0 bases from J; bases unmatched to any gene: 1. Germline V gene lookup returns CDR1 LGHNA and CDR2 YSLEER. The CDR3 totals 15 residues.

The rearrangement joins TRBV4-1 to TRBJ2-3, with no clear D. The V end was cut by 0 bases, the J end by 1 base, with 11 bases between. The CDR3 spans 16 residues. Germline CDR1 MGHRA, CDR2 YSYEKL. The CDR3 loop reads CASSQDAADRTDTQYF. The CDR3 DNA reads as TGCGCCAGCAGCCAAGATGCGGCGGACCGCACAGATACGCAGTATTTT.

The rearrangement links TRBV19 to TRBJ1-1; TRBD1 agrees at 8 bases. Trimming cost V 2 bases and J 11 bases; bases outside gene matches: 13. CDR1 is LNHDA, CDR2 SQIVND, per germline (reference sequence). CDR3 length: 15 residues. The CDR3 region is CASSISGQGPVEAFF. The CDR3 DNA is TGTGCCAGTAGTATATCCGGACAGGGTCCTGTCGAGGCTTTCTTT.

This chain uses TRBV5-1 with TRBJ2-3; 9 nucleotides agree with TRBD2. CDR3 length equals 17 residues. V trimming: 5 bases; J trimming: 4 bases; junction bases outside the gene matches: 14. Germline CDR1 SGHRS, CDR2 YFSETQ. The CDR3 DNA reads as TGCGCCAGCAGTCCCAGATTAGCGGGAGTGCGCTCAGATACGCAGTATTTT. Its protein is CASSPRLAGVRSDTQYF.

V is TRBV4-1 and J is TRBJ2-7; perhaps TRBD1 as D (6 bases). The germline V and J ends were trimmed by 1 base and 3 bases, with 10 bases remaining between them. CDR3 length equals 14 residues. CDR1 is MGHRA, CDR2 YSYEKL, per germline. Written as DNA, the CDR3 is TGCGCCAGCAGCCAAGGAAGGACAGACTACGAGCAGTACTTC. It codes for CASSQGRTDYEQYF.

The J gene is TRBJ2-4, the V gene TRBV28, with TRBD2 matching 10 bases. The V gene end was trimmed by 6 bases and the J gene end by 5 bases; junction bases not matched to a gene: 16. The CDR3 extends over 18 amino acids. Germline assignment: CDR1 MDHEN and CDR2 SYDVKM. The CDR3 sequence: CASSPDRLAGLNQNIQYF. The CDR3, as DNA: TGTGCCAGCAGCCCAGATAGACTAGCGGGCCTTAACCAAAACATTCAGTACTTC.